This paragraph covers one TCR beta chain sequence. Libraries were prepared by immunoSEQ multiplex PCR; TCRdb keeps only in-frame clonotypes and omits some of them. The sample comprises some 80,000 clones, approximately 80% of which are singletons, and roughly 10% rests with the top ten. This entry is derived from a study of blood T cell repertoires in COVID-19. Overall study: Nucleic acid was either cDNA or gDNA, and it came from T cells, B-cell-depleted T cells, or PBMCs.

The ends were cut back, 5 bases at V and 0 bases at J, with 11 bases in the middle. This CDR3 contains 15 residues. The germline gives CDR1 LNHNV, CDR2 YYDKDF (reference sequence). Sequenced: peripheral blood. This TCR was sampled from a human donor in a cohort sampled during active COVID-19. The chain links TRBV15 to TRBJ1-5, with a tentative D call TRBD1 (6 bases). The CDR3 region is CATSWDTGSNQPQHF. DNA for the CDR3: TGTGCCACCAGCTGGGACACGGGTAGCAATCAGCCCCAGCATTTT. Combining the CDR3 with reference TRBV15 and TRBJ1-5 gives the whole variable domain DAMVIQNPRYQVTQFGKPVTLSCSQTLNHNVMYWYQQKSSQAPKLLFHYYDKDFNNEADTPDNFQSRRPNTSFCFLDIRSPGLGDTAMYLCATSWDTGSNQPQHFGDGTRLSIL.